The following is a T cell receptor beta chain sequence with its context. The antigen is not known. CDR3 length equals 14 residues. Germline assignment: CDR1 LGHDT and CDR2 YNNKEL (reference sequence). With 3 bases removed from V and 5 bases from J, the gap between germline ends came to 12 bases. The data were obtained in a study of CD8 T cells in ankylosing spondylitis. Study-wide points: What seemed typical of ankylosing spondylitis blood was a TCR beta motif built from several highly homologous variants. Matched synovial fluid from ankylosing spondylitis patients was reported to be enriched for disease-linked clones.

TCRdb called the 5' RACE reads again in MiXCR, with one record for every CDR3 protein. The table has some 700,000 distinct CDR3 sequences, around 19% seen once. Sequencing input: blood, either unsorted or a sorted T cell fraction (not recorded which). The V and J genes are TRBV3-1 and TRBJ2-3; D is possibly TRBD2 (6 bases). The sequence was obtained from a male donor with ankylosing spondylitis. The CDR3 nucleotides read TGTGCCAGCAGCCAGGAGGAGGGAGAAGATACGCAGTATTTT. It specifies CASSQEEGEDTQYF.